The entry below describes one TCR beta chain. Per the original data handling: Quantification of nucleated cells was approximated via reference gene primer amplification. TCRdb keeps only in-frame clones here, not all; method: immunoSEQ multiplex PCR. V, J and clone size reflect that table, while D and trimming were determined from the DNA. The repertoire consists of 150,000 to 200,000 clones, with roughly 84% occurring once and the leading ten covering over 2%. These data originate in a study of blood T cell repertoires in COVID-19. For the study at large: In each case, the material was cDNA or gDNA derived from T cells, B-cell-depleted T cells, or PBMCs.

The clonotype originates from a human donor with acute or convalescent COVID-19. The donor label of this sample is uncertain. Sequenced material: peripheral blood.

In nucleotides, the CDR3 is TGTGCCAGCAGCGCCGGGACTAGCGTACCAAATGAGCAGTTCTTC. Translation: CASSAGTSVPNEQFF. The chain has TRBV6-4 and TRBJ2-1; 10 nucleotides match TRBD2. The CDR3 spans 15 residues. V trimming: 6 bases; J trimming: 7 bases; junction bases outside the gene matches: 9. Germline V lookup: CDR1 MRHNA, CDR2 SNTAGT.